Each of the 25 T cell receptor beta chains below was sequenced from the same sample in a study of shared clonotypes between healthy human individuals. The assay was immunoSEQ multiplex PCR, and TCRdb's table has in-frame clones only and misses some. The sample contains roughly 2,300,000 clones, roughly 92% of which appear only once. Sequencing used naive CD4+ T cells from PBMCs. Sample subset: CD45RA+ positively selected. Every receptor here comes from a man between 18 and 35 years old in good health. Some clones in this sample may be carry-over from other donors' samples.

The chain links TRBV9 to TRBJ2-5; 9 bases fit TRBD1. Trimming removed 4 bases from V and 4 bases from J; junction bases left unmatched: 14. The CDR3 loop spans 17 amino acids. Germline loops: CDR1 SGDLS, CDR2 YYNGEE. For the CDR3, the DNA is TGTGCCAGCAGCACCCGACCGACAGGGGGATCCGGAGAGACCCAGTACTTC. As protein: CASSTRPTGGSGETQYF.

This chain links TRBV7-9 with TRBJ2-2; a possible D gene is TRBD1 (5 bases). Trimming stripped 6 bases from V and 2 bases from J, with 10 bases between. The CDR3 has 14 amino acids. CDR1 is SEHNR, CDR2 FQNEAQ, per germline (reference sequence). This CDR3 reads CASSFDRNTGELFF. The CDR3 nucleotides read TGTGCCAGCAGTTTTGACAGAAACACCGGGGAGCTGTTTTTT.

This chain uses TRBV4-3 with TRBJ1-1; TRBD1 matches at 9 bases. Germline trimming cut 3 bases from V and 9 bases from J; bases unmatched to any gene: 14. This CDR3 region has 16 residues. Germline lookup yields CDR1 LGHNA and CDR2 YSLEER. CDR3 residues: CASSHHSPDRGFKAFF. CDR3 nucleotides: TGCGCCAGCAGCCACCATTCCCCCGACAGGGGGTTTAAAGCTTTCTTT.

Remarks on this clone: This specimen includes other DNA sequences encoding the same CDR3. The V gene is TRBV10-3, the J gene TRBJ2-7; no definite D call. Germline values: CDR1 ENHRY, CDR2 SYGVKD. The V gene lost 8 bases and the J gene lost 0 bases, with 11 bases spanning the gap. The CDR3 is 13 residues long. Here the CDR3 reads CAIRPDSSYEQYF. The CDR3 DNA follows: TGTGCCATCCGGCCCGATAGCTCCTACGAGCAGTACTTC.

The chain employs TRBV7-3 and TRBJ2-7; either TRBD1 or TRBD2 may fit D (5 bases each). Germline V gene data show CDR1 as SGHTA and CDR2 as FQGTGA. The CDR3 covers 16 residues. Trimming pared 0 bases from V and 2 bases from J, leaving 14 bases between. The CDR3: CASSLTSGTQTYEQYF. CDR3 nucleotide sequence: TGTGCCAGCAGCTTAACTTCCGGGACGCAAACCTACGAGCAGTACTTC. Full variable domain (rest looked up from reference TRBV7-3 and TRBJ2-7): GAGVSQTPSNKVTEKGKYVELRCDPISGHTALYWYRQSLGQGPEFLIYFQGTGAADDSGLPNDRFFAVRPEGSVSTLKIQRTERGDSAVYLCASSLTSGTQTYEQYFGPGTRLTVT.

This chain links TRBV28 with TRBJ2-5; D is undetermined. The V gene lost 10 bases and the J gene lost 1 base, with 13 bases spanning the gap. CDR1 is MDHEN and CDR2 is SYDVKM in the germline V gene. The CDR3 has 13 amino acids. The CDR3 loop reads CATQRAGQETQYF. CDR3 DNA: TGTGCCACCCAACGGGCAGGCCAAGAGACCCAGTACTTC. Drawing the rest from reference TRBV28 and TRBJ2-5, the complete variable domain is DVKVTQSSRYLVKRTGEKVFLECVQDMDHENMFWYRQDPGLGLRLIYFSYDVKMKEKGDIPEGYSVSREKKERFSLILESASTNQTSMYLCATQRAGQETQYFGPGTRLLVL.

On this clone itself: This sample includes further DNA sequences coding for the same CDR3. The CDR3 region is CASSLGLAGVGEQFF. The CDR3 coding sequence is TGCGCCAGCAGCTTAGGCCTAGCGGGAGTAGGAGAGCAGTTCTTC. The V gene is TRBV5-1, the J gene TRBJ2-1; 10 bases are shared with TRBD2. Losses at the gene ends were 2 bases for V and 10 bases for J; bases not matched to a gene: 9. The CDR3 sequence is 15 residues long. Germline CDR1 is SGHRS and CDR2 is YFSETQ.

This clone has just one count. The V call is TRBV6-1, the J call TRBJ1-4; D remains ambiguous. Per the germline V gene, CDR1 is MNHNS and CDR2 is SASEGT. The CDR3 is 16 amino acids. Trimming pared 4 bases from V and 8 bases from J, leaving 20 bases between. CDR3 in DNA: TGTGCCAGCAGTGGGAGGGAGTTCGGGGTGGGGGAAAAACTGTTTTTT. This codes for CASSGREFGVGEKLFF.

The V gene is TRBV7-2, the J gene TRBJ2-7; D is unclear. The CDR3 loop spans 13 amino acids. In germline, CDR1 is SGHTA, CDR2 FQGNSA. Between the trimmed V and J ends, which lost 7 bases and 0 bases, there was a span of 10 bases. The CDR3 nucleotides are TGTGCCAGCAATGAGGTTGTCTCCTACGAGCAGTACTTC. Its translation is CASNEVVSYEQYF.

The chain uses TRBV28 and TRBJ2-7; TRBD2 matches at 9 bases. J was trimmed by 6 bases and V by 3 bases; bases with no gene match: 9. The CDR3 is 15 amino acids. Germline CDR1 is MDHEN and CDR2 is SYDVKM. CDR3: CASSFRGRAKSEQYF. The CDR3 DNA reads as TGTGCCAGCAGTTTTCGCGGGAGGGCCAAATCCGAGCAGTACTTC.

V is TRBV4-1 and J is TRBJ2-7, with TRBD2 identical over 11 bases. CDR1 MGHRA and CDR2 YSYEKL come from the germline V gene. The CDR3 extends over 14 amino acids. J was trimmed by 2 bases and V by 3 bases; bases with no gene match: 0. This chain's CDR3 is CASSQTSGTYEQYF. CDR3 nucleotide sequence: TGCGCCAGCAGCCAGACTAGCGGGACCTACGAGCAGTACTTC.

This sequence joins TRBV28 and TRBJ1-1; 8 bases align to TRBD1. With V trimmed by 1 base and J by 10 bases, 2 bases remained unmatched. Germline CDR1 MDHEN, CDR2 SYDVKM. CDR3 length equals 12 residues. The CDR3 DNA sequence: TGTGCCAGCAGTTTATTAGGGACAGGAGCTTTCTTT. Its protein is CASSLLGTGAFF.

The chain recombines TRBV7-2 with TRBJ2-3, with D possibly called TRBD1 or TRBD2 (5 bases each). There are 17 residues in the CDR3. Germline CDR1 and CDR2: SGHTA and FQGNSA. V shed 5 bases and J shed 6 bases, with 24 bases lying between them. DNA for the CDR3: TGTGCCAGCAGCCCCCCCTTTGGCGGGTGGTGGGGGGATACGCAGTATTTT. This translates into CASSPPFGGWWGDTQYF.

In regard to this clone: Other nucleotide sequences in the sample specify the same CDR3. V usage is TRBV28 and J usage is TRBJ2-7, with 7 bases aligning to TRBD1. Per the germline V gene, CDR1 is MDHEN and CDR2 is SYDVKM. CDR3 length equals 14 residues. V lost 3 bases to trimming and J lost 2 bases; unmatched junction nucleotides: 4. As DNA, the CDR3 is TGTGCCAGCAGTTTGGGGACAGTAACCTACGAGCAGTACTTC. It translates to CASSLGTVTYEQYF.

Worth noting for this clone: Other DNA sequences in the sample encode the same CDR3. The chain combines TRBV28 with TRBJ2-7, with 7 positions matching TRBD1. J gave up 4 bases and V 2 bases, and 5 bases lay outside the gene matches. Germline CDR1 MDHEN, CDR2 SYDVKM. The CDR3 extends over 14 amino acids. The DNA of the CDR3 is TGTGCCAGCAGTTTAGGAGGCAGGGGGTACGAGCAGTACTTC. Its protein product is CASSLGGRGYEQYF.

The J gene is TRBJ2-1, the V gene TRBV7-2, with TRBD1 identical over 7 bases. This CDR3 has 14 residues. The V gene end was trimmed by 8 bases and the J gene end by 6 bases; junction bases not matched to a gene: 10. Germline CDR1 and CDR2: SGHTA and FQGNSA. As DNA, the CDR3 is TGTGCCAGCTTAACAGGGGTAATATTCAATGAGCAGTTCTTC. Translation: CASLTGVIFNEQFF. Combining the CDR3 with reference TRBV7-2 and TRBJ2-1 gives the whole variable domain GAGVSQSPSNKVTEKGKDVELRCDPISGHTALYWYRQSLGQGLEFLIYFQGNSAPDKSGLPSDRFSAERTGGSVSTLTIQRTQQEDSAVYLCASLTGVIFNEQFFGPGTRLTVL.

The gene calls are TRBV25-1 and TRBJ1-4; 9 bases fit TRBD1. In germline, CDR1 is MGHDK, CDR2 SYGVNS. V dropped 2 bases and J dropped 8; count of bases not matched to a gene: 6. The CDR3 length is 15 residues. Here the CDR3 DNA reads TGTGCCAGCAGTGAACCGGGACAGGGAGGAGAAAAACTGTTTTTT. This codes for CASSEPGQGGEKLFF.

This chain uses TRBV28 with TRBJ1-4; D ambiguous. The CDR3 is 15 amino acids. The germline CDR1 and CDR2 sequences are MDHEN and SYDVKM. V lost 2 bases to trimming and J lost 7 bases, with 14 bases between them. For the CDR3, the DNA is TGTGCCAGCAGTTTAGCAGGCGATAATTTTGAAAAACTGTTTTTT. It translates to CASSLAGDNFEKLFF. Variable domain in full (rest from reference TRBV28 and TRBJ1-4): DVKVTQSSRYLVKRTGEKVFLECVQDMDHENMFWYRQDPGLGLRLIYFSYDVKMKEKGDIPEGYSVSREKKERFSLILESASTNQTSMYLCASSLAGDNFEKLFFGSGTQLSVL.

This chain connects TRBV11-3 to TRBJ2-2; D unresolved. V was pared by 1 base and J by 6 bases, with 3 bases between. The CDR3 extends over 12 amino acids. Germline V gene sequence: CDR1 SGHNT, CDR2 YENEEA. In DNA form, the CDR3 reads TGTGCCAGCAGCTTAGTCCCCGGGGAGCTGTTTTTT. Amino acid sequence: CASSLVPGELFF.

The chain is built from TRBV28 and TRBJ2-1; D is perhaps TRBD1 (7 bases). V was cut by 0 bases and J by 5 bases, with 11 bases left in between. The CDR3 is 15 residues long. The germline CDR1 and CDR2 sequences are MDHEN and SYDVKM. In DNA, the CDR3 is TGTGCCAGCAGTTTATGGACAGGGAGGCACAATGAGCAGTTCTTC. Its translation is CASSLWTGRHNEQFF.

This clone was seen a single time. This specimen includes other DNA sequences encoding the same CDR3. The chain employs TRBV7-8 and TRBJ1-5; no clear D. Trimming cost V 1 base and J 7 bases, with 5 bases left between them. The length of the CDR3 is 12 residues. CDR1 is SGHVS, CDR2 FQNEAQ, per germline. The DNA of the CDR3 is TGTGCCAGCAGCTTAGGAGGGCAGCCCCAGCATTTT. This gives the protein CASSLGGQPQHF.

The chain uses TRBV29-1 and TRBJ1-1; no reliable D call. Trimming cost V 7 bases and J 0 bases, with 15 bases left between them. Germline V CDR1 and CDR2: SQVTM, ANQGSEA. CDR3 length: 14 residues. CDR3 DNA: TGCAGCGCCACATTCGGTTGGTTGAACACTGAAGCTTTCTTT. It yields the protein CSATFGWLNTEAFF.

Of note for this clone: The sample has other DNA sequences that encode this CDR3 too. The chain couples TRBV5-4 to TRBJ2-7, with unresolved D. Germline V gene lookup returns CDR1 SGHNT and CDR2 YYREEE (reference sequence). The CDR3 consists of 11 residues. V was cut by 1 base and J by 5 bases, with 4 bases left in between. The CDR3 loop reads CASSLSDEQYF. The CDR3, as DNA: TGTGCCAGCAGCTTGTCAGACGAGCAGTACTTC.

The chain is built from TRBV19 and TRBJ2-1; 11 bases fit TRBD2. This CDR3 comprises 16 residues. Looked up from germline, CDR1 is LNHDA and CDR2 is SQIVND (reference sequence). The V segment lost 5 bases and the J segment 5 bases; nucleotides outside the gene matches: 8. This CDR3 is CASSGAGLAVDNEQFF. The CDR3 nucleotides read TGTGCCAGTAGTGGGGCGGGACTAGCGGTAGACAATGAGCAGTTCTTC.

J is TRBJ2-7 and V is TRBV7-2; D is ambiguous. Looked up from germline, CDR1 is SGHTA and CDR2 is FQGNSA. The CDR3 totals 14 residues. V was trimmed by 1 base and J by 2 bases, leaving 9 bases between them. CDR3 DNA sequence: TGTGCCAGCAGCTTAGAGTCGGGCGCCTACGAGCAGTACTTC. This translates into CASSLESGAYEQYF.